The 29 T cell receptor beta chains listed next were all sequenced from one sample in a study of blood T cell repertoires in COVID-19. Sequencing was performed with immunoSEQ multiplex PCR; in TCRdb, only in-frame clones are kept and a portion is missing. Of roughly 100,000 clones listed, about four fifths were seen once; the top ten hold under 40%. What was sequenced was peripheral blood. Receptors originate from an elderly man with acute or convalescent COVID-19.

The chain employs TRBV19 and TRBJ1-5, with 9 bases that match TRBD1. Germline values: CDR1 LNHDA, CDR2 SQIVND (reference sequence). The V and J ends lost 6 bases and 4 bases, in that order; junction bases with no gene match: 7. The CDR3 spans 15 residues. This CDR3 reads CASRGQGALNQPQHF. CDR3 in DNA: TGTGCCAGTAGGGGACAGGGCGCCCTAAATCAGCCCCAGCATTTT.

The chain has TRBV24-1 and TRBJ2-3; D is unresolved. The length of the CDR3 is 14 residues. Germline V gene sequence: CDR1 KGHDR, CDR2 SFDVKD. Trimming took 3 bases from V and 6 from J, leaving 12 bases between them. CDR3 bases: TGTGCCACCAGTGATACCCTACTCTCGGATACGCAGTATTTT. Its protein product is CATSDTLLSDTQYF.

This clone was counted a single time. The chain combines TRBV4-2 with TRBJ1-1; 7 bases align to TRBD1. The V gene end was trimmed by 1 base and the J gene end by 1 base; junction bases not matched to a gene: 6. The CDR3 totals 16 residues. Germline V gene sequence: CDR1 LGHNA, CDR2 YNFKEQ. The CDR3 bases are TGTGCCAGCAGCCAAGTAGCCCGACAGGGGAACACTGAAGCTTTCTTT. Amino acids: CASSQVARQGNTEAFF.

The chain couples TRBV5-4 to TRBJ2-1; 14 bases are a match to TRBD2. V shed 1 base and J 9 bases; nucleotides not matched to a gene: 9. CDR3 length: 17 amino acids. Per germline, CDR1 SGHNT and CDR2 YYREEE (reference sequence). The CDR3 DNA follows: TGTGCCAGCAGCTTGCCGGGGGGACTAGCGGGAGCAGGTGAGCAGTTCTTC. Amino acids: CASSLPGGLAGAGEQFF. Variable domain in full (rest from reference TRBV5-4 and TRBJ2-1): ETGVTQSPTHLIKTRGQQVTLRCSSQSGHNTVSWYQQALGQGPQFIFQYYREEENGRGNFPPRFSGLQFPNYSSELNVNALELDDSALYLCASSLPGGLAGAGEQFFGPGTRLTVL.

This clone was recorded only once. This chain links TRBV27 with TRBJ2-2; TRBD2 aligns across 12 bases. Losses at the gene ends were 2 bases for V and 13 bases for J; bases not matched to a gene: 8. The CDR3 covers 15 residues. Germline-derived CDR1 and CDR2 are MNHEY and SMNVEV (reference sequence). CDR3 in amino acids: CASSLTSGRIRGLFF. Written as DNA, the CDR3 is TGTGCCAGCAGTTTAACTAGCGGGAGGATTAGAGGGCTGTTTTTT.

In this sample, this clone turned up a few times. This rearrangement joins TRBV29-1 to TRBJ2-5, with 10 nucleotides matching TRBD1. J lost 9 bases, V lost 6 bases, and 10 bases had no gene match. Germline values: CDR1 SQVTM, CDR2 ANQGSEA. This CDR3 region has 13 residues. The CDR3 loop is CSVQGQGIGAQYF. DNA for the CDR3: TGCAGCGTCCAGGGACAGGGGATCGGTGCCCAGTACTTC.

The chain employs TRBV5-8 and TRBJ2-7; 11 bases line up with TRBD2. Germline CDR1 is SGHTS and CDR2 is YDEGEE. The CDR3 spans 17 residues. The J segment lost 7 bases and the V segment lost 0 bases, leaving 12 bases of the junction unmatched. As DNA, the CDR3 is TGTGCCAGCAGCTTGGCCTACGGGACTAGCGGAGCGAGGGAGCAGTACTTC. Encoded protein: CASSLAYGTSGAREQYF.

This sequence joins TRBV5-1 and TRBJ1-6; TRBD1 agrees at 7 bases. The CDR3 contains 14 residues. Trimming at V came to 4 bases and at J to 7 bases, leaving 5 bases not matched to a gene. Per the germline V gene, CDR1 is SGHRS and CDR2 is YFSETQ. Written as DNA, the CDR3 is TGCGCCAGCAGCCGGGACAGCGTAAATTCACCCCTCCACTTT. It is translated as CASSRDSVNSPLHF.

This chain links TRBV5-1 with TRBJ1-5; no clear D. CDR3 size: 15 residues. The V end lost 4 bases, the J end lost 3 bases, and 14 bases lay between the germline ends. CDR1 SGHRS and CDR2 YFSETQ come from the germline V gene. CDR3 loop: CASSVTGSPNQPQHF. Here the CDR3 DNA reads TGCGCCAGCAGCGTGACCGGGTCTCCCAATCAGCCCCAGCATTTT.

This chain uses TRBV28 with TRBJ1-3, with D maybe TRBD1 (6 bases). Looked up from germline, CDR1 is MDHEN and CDR2 is SYDVKM. The CDR3 consists of 15 residues. V lost 5 bases to trimming and J lost 0 bases, with 11 bases between them. The CDR3 reads CASSRQAISGNTIYF. For the CDR3, the DNA is TGTGCCAGCAGTAGACAGGCGATCTCTGGAAACACCATATATTTT.

The J gene is TRBJ2-3, the V gene TRBV6-5; D might be TRBD1 (5 bases). Trimming cost V 7 bases and J 0 bases, with 11 bases left between them. Germline CDR1 MNHEY, CDR2 SVGAGI. This CDR3 has 14 amino acids. The CDR3 DNA follows: TGTGCCAGCACCCTTGGGGCTAGCACAGATACGCAGTATTTT. This gives the protein CASTLGASTDTQYF.

V and J are TRBV10-2 and TRBJ1-5, with D unresolved. Germline V lookup: CDR1 WSHSY, CDR2 SAAADI. The CDR3 is 15 residues long. Trimming removed 10 bases at V and 0 bases at J, with 16 bases between. The CDR3 reads CATSRSGFSNQPQHF. CDR3 DNA sequence: TGCGCCACCAGCAGATCGGGGTTTAGCAATCAGCCCCAGCATTTT.

The chain carries TRBV9 and TRBJ2-3, with 14 bases fitting TRBD2. After removal of 3 bases from V and 5 bases from J, the junction contained 5 bases not matched to a gene. Germline assignment: CDR1 SGDLS and CDR2 YYNGEE. The CDR3 has 16 amino acids. The CDR3 DNA follows: TGTGCCAGCAGCGCCGGGACTAGCGGGAGAGGAGATACGCAGTATTTT. Its protein is CASSAGTSGRGDTQYF. The entire variable domain, with the rest obtained from reference TRBV9 and TRBJ2-3, is as follows: DSGVTQTPKHLITATGQRVTLRCSPRSGDLSVYWYQQSLDQGLQFLIQYYNGEERAKGNILERFSAQQFPDLHSELNLSSLELGDSALYFCASSAGTSGRGDTQYFGPGTRLTVL.

This clone was detected once. The chain couples TRBV9 to TRBJ2-3; 8 bases match TRBD1. The CDR3 sequence is 16 residues long. The germline V gene has CDR1 SGDLS and CDR2 YYNGEE. V gave up 0 bases and J gave up 2 bases; unmatched junction bases: 5. The CDR3 DNA reads as TGTGCCAGCAGCGTAGTCCGGGACAGGACCACAGATACGCAGTATTTT. As protein: CASSVVRDRTTDTQYF.

A note on this clone: Within the sample, other DNA sequences also encode this same CDR3. This chain uses TRBV3-1 (or the pseudogene TRBV3-2) with TRBJ1-1; no definite D call. CDR3 length: 14 amino acids. Trimming cost V 2 bases and J 2 bases, with 9 bases left between them. CDR1 LGHDT and CDR2 YNNKEL come from the germline V gene (reference sequence). The CDR3 sequence: CASSQPGPNTEAFF. CDR3 bases: TGTGCCAGCAGCCAACCGGGTCCCAACACTGAAGCTTTCTTT.

The genes are TRBV6-2 or TRBV6-3 and TRBJ1-1; D ambiguous. The CDR3 contains 13 residues. Germline V gene lookup returns CDR1 MNHEY and CDR2 SVGEGT. Trimming stripped 2 bases from V and 1 base from J, with 5 bases between. The CDR3, as DNA: TGTGCCAGCAGTTACGGCTCGAACACTGAAGCTTTCTTT. It translates to CASSYGSNTEAFF.

CDR3 coding DNA: TGTGCCAGCAGCGCAACAGGGGACTTATCCTACAATGAGCAGTTCTTC. Encoded protein: CASSATGDLSYNEQFF. This rearrangement joins TRBV9 to TRBJ2-1; TRBD1 is a possible D gene (7 bases). The CDR3 spans 16 residues. Trimming removed 3 bases at V and 1 base at J, with 14 bases between. Germline V gives CDR1 SGDLS, CDR2 YYNGEE.

The chain has TRBV5-1 and TRBJ1-6, with 9 bases lining up with TRBD1. Germline CDR1 is SGHRS and CDR2 is YFSETQ. The CDR3 is made up of 15 amino acids. Trimming cost V 0 bases and J 9 bases; bases outside gene matches: 4. The CDR3 nucleotides are TGCGCCAGCAGCTTGGGGACAGGGGCTGGTTCACCCCTCCACTTT. Translation gives CASSLGTGAGSPLHF.

This clone occurred a few times. The chain has TRBV10-1 and TRBJ2-1; TRBD1 matches at 12 bases. Trimming removed 5 bases from V and 7 bases from J; junction bases left unmatched: 6. The CDR3 is made up of 15 amino acids. Germline V CDR1 and CDR2: WNHNN, SYGVQD (reference sequence). The CDR3 bases are TGCGCCAGCAGTCGCCGGGACAGGGGGCGAAATGAGCAGTTCTTC. Encoded protein: CASSRRDRGRNEQFF.

This clone has a count of ten or more. The chain links TRBV2 to TRBJ2-7; tentatively, D is TRBD2 (6 bases). The CDR3 extends over 14 amino acids. Germline V CDR1 and CDR2: SNHLY, FYNNEI. Trimming removed 7 bases at V and 4 bases at J, with 17 bases between. The CDR3 DNA is TGTGCCAGCACCGAAGGTATAGGGAGGTACGAGCAGTACTTC. Amino acid sequence: CASTEGIGRYEQYF.

The chain recombines TRBV11-2 with TRBJ2-2; 10 positions agree with TRBD1. The CDR3 runs 16 residues. J gave up 4 bases and V 7 bases, and 9 bases lay outside the gene matches. Germline-derived CDR1 and CDR2 are SGHAT and FQNNGV. The CDR3 region is CASNFDRGLGTGELFF. The CDR3 bases are TGTGCCAGCAACTTCGACAGGGGGCTCGGCACCGGGGAGCTGTTTTTT.

This sequence joins TRBV21-1 and TRBJ2-3; the DNA was not compared with TRBD2, the D call given in the table. TRBV21-1 is noted as a pseudogene. This CDR3 spans 12 amino acids. The CDR3 spells CASSYSTDTQYF. The CDR3 DNA reads as TGTGCCAGCAGCTACTCCACAGATACGCAGTATTTT.

The chain recombines TRBV5-8 with TRBJ2-7; D ambiguous. This CDR3 contains 11 residues. Trimming shortened V by 6 bases and J by 4 bases, and 8 bases separated the two germline ends. Germline-derived CDR1 and CDR2 are SGHTS and YDEGEE. CDR3: CASTLRYEQYF. The CDR3 nucleotides are TGTGCCAGCACCCTCAGATACGAGCAGTACTTC.

There are a few counts of this clone. CDR3 loop: CASSYVRGGTGELFF. Written as DNA, the CDR3 is TGTGCCAGCAGTTACGTTAGGGGAGGTACCGGGGAGCTGTTTTTT. The chain recombines TRBV6-5 with TRBJ2-2; tentative D call: TRBD2 (6 bases). Trimming cost V 2 bases and J 5 bases, with 12 bases left between them. This CDR3 is 15 amino acids long. Germline-derived CDR1 and CDR2 are MNHEY and SVGAGI.

The rearrangement uses TRBV6-5 and TRBJ2-2; D gene uncertain. Trimming shortened V by 5 bases and J by 0 bases, and 10 bases separated the two germline ends. Germline CDR1 is MNHEY and CDR2 is SVGAGI. The CDR3 is 15 residues long. CDR3 amino acids: CASSSRVTNTGELFF. For the CDR3, the DNA is TGTGCCAGCAGTAGTCGGGTTACGAACACCGGGGAGCTGTTTTTT.

J is TRBJ2-7 and V is TRBV2; D is unresolved. The V end was cut by 6 bases, the J end by 7 bases, with 19 bases between. Germline V lookup: CDR1 SNHLY, CDR2 FYNNEI. The length of the CDR3 is 14 residues. The CDR3 reads CASRLNGYDGEQYF. The CDR3 DNA reads as TGTGCCAGCAGACTAAATGGCTACGATGGGGAGCAGTACTTC.

The chain combines TRBV20-1 with TRBJ2-7; tentatively, D is TRBD2 (5 bases). Germline V gene lookup returns CDR1 DFQATT and CDR2 SNEGSKA (reference sequence). The length of the CDR3 is 11 residues. The germline V and J ends were trimmed by 5 bases and 3 bases, with 8 bases remaining between them. CDR3 sequence reads: CSASLVYEQYF. The CDR3 nucleotides read TGCAGTGCTTCACTAGTCTACGAGCAGTACTTC.

The chain joins TRBV7-9 to TRBJ2-5, with a tentative D call TRBD1 (6 bases). Germline V CDR1 and CDR2: SEHNR, FQNEAQ (reference sequence). The CDR3 is made up of 15 amino acids. With 5 bases removed from V and 3 bases from J, the gap between germline ends came to 16 bases. CDR3 bases: TGTGCCAGCAGCCTTGCCTTGGACAGAAAAGAGACCCAGTACTTC. Translation: CASSLALDRKETQYF. The complete variable domain, with remaining parts taken from reference TRBV7-9 and TRBJ2-5, reads DTGVSQNPRHKITKRGQNVTFRCDPISEHNRLYWYRQTLGQGPEFLTYFQNEAQLEKSRLLSDRFSAERPKGSFSTLEIQRTEQGDSAMYLCASSLALDRKETQYFGPGTRLLVL.

The chain links TRBV7-3 to TRBJ2-2, with 9 nucleotides matching TRBD1. CDR1 SGHTA and CDR2 FQGTGA come from the germline V gene. The length of the CDR3 is 15 residues. V was pared by 6 bases and J by 5 bases, with 7 bases of the junction left unmatched. The CDR3 DNA is TGTGCCAGCAGACCACAGGGGGCAGGGACCGGGGAGCTGTTTTTT. Amino acids: CASRPQGAGTGELFF.